A selection of T cell receptor beta chains follows, all from one sample in a study of T cell responses to AZD1222 COVID-19 vaccine. Data came from immunoSEQ multiplex PCR; TCRdb stores just in-frame clones and leaves some out. The table includes approximately 60,000 clones, around 80% detected once. The material sequenced was peripheral blood, taken on day 0 of AZD1222 vaccination. The receptor set was obtained from an adult in good health. The CDR3 runs from the conserved cysteine through the conserved F or W. Each record gives: J gene, D gene, V gene, clone size, CDR3 protein, CDR3 DNA. D genes are given only for firm matches. Part of the rows lack a size; the others show once, few, many or a class for expanded clones.

TRBJ1-5	-	TRBV2	-	CASSAGLPNQPQHF	TGTGCCAGCAGTGCAGGACTGCCCAATCAGCCCCAGCATTTT
TRBJ1-2	TRBD1	TRBV19	-	CASSRGDYRGNYGYTF	TGTGCCAGCTCCCGAGGAGACTACAGGGGGAACTATGGCTACACCTTC
TRBJ2-5	-	TRBV6-2/TRBV6-3	-	CASSLIGQETQYF	TGTGCCAGCAGTTTAATAGGACAAGAGACCCAGTACTTC
TRBJ2-7	-	TRBV20-1	once	CSASGIPYGGPSYEQYF	TGCAGTGCTAGTGGTATACCTTATGGCGGCCCTTCCTACGAGCAGTACTTC
TRBJ1-2	-	TRBV28	once	CASSLGVNNYGYTF	TGTGCCAGCAGTTTAGGAGTAAATAACTATGGCTACACCTTC
TRBJ2-1	-	TRBV5-1	-	CASSLALRGSEQFF	TGCGCCAGCAGCTTGGCCCTTCGGGGGAGTGAGCAGTTCTTC
TRBJ1-6	-	TRBV27	once	CASRPEWNSPLHF	TGTGCCAGCAGACCTGAGTGGAATTCACCCCTCCACTTT
TRBJ2-7	-	TRBV10-2	-	CASIQGGLGEQYF	TGCGCCAGCATTCAGGGAGGACTGGGCGAGCAGTACTTC
TRBJ2-4	-	TRBV28	-	CASSAPQGNIQYF	TGTGCCAGCAGCGCCCCCCAAGGAAACATTCAGTACTTC
TRBJ2-3	-	TRBV18	-	CASSPDGGTDTQYF	TGTGCCAGCTCACCAGACGGGGGCACAGATACGCAGTATTTT
TRBJ2-1	TRBD2	TRBV7-9	once	CASSFFERDTNEQFF	TGTGCCAGCAGCTTCTTTGAGCGGGATACCAATGAGCAGTTCTTC
TRBJ2-1	TRBD2	TRBV7-9	-	CASSSVLAGVVYEQFF	TGTGCCAGCAGCTCAGTACTAGCGGGAGTGGTTTATGAGCAGTTCTTC
TRBJ2-7	TRBD2	TRBV4-3	-	CASSQFGTSVTGEQYF	TGCGCCAGCAGCCAATTTGGGACTAGCGTTACTGGAGAGCAGTACTTC
TRBJ1-5	-	TRBV2	few	CASNMGLPDQPQHF	TGTGCCAGCAATATGGGACTTCCTGATCAGCCCCAGCATTTT
TRBJ1-1	-	TRBV5-1	-	CASSKMDSNTEAFF	TGCGCCAGCAGTAAAATGGACAGTAACACTGAAGCTTTCTTT
TRBJ1-2	-	TRBV11-2	-	CASSPTRGRGVFNYGYTF	TGTGCCAGCAGCCCAACGCGAGGTCGAGGGGTTTTTAACTATGGCTACACCTTC
TRBJ1-6	-	TRBV7-6	-	CASSLLSSYNSPLHF	TGTGCCAGCAGCTTACTAAGCTCCTATAATTCACCCCTCCACTTT